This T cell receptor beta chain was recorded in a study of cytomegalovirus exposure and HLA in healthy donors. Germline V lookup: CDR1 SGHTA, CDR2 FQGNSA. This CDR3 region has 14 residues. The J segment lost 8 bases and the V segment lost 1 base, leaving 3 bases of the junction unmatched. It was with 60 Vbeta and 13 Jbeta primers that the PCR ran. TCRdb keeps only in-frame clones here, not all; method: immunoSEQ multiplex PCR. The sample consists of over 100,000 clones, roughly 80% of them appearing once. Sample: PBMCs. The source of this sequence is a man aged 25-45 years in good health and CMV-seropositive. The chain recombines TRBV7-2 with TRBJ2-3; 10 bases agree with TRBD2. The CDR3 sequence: CASSLGGTSATQYF. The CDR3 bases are TGTGCCAGCAGCTTAGGAGGGACTAGCGCTACGCAGTATTTT.